The 20 T cell receptor beta chains given below trace back to one sample, sequenced in a study of blood T cell repertoires in COVID-19. Assay used: immunoSEQ multiplex PCR; TCRdb lists only in-frame clones, some missing. Among fewer than 100,000 clones, around nine tenths were seen once, and the ten largest hold 7% to 7.5%. The sequencing sample was made of peripheral blood. The receptors were gathered from a man aged 60-69 years with acute or convalescent COVID-19.

This rearrangement joins TRBV12-3 or TRBV12-4 to TRBJ1-1, with D perhaps TRBD1 (6 bases). V was clipped by 8 bases and J by 3 bases, with 13 bases between them. The CDR3 length is 13 residues. This CDR3 is CASSTQGDTEAFF. The CDR3, as DNA: TGTGCCAGCTCGACACAGGGCGACACTGAAGCTTTCTTT.

This chain links TRBV20-1 with TRBJ1-1; no reliable D call. Germline V CDR1 and CDR2: DFQATT, SNEGSKA (reference sequence). Trimming cost V 3 bases and J 8 bases, with 13 bases left between them. This CDR3 comprises 12 residues. The CDR3 DNA reads as TGCAGTGCTAGTAGGTCCGGGAAAGAAGCTTTCTTT. Protein product: CSASRSGKEAFF.

The chain employs TRBV5-1 and TRBJ2-7, with D possibly TRBD2 on 5 matching bases. The germline V gene encodes CDR1 SGHRS and CDR2 YFSETQ. The V end was cut by 4 bases, the J end by 4 bases, with 21 bases between. The CDR3 extends over 16 amino acids. The DNA for the CDR3 is TGCGCCAGCAGCCCCAACGGAGGACGTTTGGGGTACGAGCAGTACTTC. Residues: CASSPNGGRLGYEQYF.

The chain links TRBV18 to TRBJ1-5; 8 nucleotides agree with TRBD1. The length of the CDR3 is 13 residues. Germline trimming cut 6 bases from V and 9 bases from J; bases unmatched to any gene: 7. Germline V lookup: CDR1 KGHSH, CDR2 LQKENI. CDR3 loop: CASSFEQGGPQHF. In DNA, the CDR3 is TGTGCCAGCTCCTTCGAACAGGGGGGGCCCCAGCATTTT.

The chain employs TRBV5-1 and TRBJ2-1, with 7 bases identical to TRBD1. The V segment lost 7 bases and the J segment 9 bases; nucleotides outside the gene matches: 10. The CDR3 consists of 13 residues. Germline loops: CDR1 SGHRS, CDR2 YFSETQ. CDR3 nucleotide sequence: TGCGCCAGCTGTCCACAGGGGTTGGCTGAGCAGTTCTTC. The encoded protein is CASCPQGLAEQFF.

CDR3 protein: CASASLVRTDTQYF. The CDR3 DNA is TGTGCCAGCGCTTCGTTGGTTAGAACAGATACGCAGTATTTT. This chain connects TRBV7-2 to TRBJ2-3; D is unclear. The CDR3 has 14 amino acids. Trimming stripped 8 bases from V and 3 bases from J, with 15 bases between. The V gene's germline CDR1 is SGHTA and CDR2 FQGNSA.

V and J are TRBV20-1 and TRBJ1-2; D call uncertain. CDR3 length: 10 residues. V was cut by 3 bases and J by 8 bases, with 7 bases left in between. Germline loops: CDR1 DFQATT, CDR2 SNEGSKA (reference sequence). CDR3 residues: CSASDQGYTF. In DNA, the CDR3 is TGCAGTGCTAGTGATCAAGGCTACACCTTC.

A single count supports this clone. J is TRBJ2-7 and V is TRBV9; D call uncertain. Germline loops: CDR1 SGDLS, CDR2 YYNGEE. Trimming removed 2 bases at V and 2 bases at J, with 14 bases between. The CDR3 has 15 amino acids. For the CDR3, the DNA is TGTGCCAGCAGCGTTGACGCTCGACTGACCTACGAGCAGTACTTC. Amino acids: CASSVDARLTYEQYF.

This sequence joins TRBV6-5 and TRBJ2-7, with TRBD1 identical over 8 bases. This CDR3 is 15 amino acids long. Germline loops: CDR1 MNHEY, CDR2 SVGAGI. After removal of 0 bases from V and 3 bases from J, the junction contained 4 bases not matched to a gene. The CDR3 sequence: CASSYSATGVYEQYF. CDR3 in DNA: TGTGCCAGCAGTTACTCTGCGACAGGGGTCTACGAGCAGTACTTC.

DNA of the CDR3: TGCGCCAGCAGCTTGGACAGTAACACTGAAGCTTTCTTT. Amino acids: CASSLDSNTEAFF. The chain couples TRBV5-1 to TRBJ1-1, with D unresolved. From germline, CDR1 is SGHRS and CDR2 YFSETQ. With 0 bases removed from V and 2 bases from J, the gap between germline ends came to 5 bases. This CDR3 spans 13 amino acids.

In this sample, this clone turned up a few times. The V and J genes are TRBV27 and TRBJ2-7; 10 bases are a match to TRBD1. Germline CDR1 MNHEY, CDR2 SMNVEV (reference sequence). Trimming removed 2 bases from V and 4 bases from J; junction bases left unmatched: 11. The CDR3 is 17 amino acids. The CDR3 nucleotides read TGTGCCAGCAGTTTACGGGGACAGGGGAGAGCCGGTTACGAGCAGTACTTC. This translates into CASSLRGQGRAGYEQYF.

The V gene is TRBV7-8, the J gene TRBJ1-5; tentative D call: TRBD1 (6 bases). The CDR3 contains 14 residues. V was clipped by 5 bases and J by 4 bases, with 12 bases between them. The V gene's germline CDR1 is SGHVS and CDR2 FQNEAQ. This CDR3 reads CASSLGQFNQPQHF. As DNA, the CDR3 is TGTGCCAGCAGCCTAGGACAGTTTAATCAGCCCCAGCATTTT.

The rearrangement joins TRBV6-1 to TRBJ1-6; 8 positions match TRBD1. The germline CDR1 and CDR2 sequences are MNHNS and SASEGT. The CDR3 has 16 amino acids. Trimming took 4 bases from V and 10 from J; bases not matched to a gene: 12. The CDR3 DNA sequence: TGTGCCAGCAGTGTAGGGGCCAGACAGGGGAAGTCACCCCTCCACTTT. Translated: CASSVGARQGKSPLHF.

The chain links TRBV6-2 or TRBV6-3 to TRBJ1-5; 10 bases fit TRBD1. This CDR3 region has 18 residues. From germline, CDR1 is MNHEY and CDR2 SVGEGT. V lost 0 bases, J lost 2 bases, and 7 bases stayed unmatched. The CDR3 DNA reads as TGTGCCAGCAGTTACTCCATTGGACAGGGGGTAGGCAATCAGCCCCAGCATTTT. Its translation is CASSYSIGQGVGNQPQHF.

CDR3 DNA: TGTGCCAGCAGCTTGAGGGGAGAGGGACTCGCTGAAGCTTTCTTT. It codes for CASSLRGEGLAEAFF. The chain employs TRBV7-9 and TRBJ1-1; D is possibly TRBD1 (5 bases). Germline CDR1 SEHNR, CDR2 FQNEAQ (reference sequence). The CDR3 sequence is 15 residues long. V lost 3 bases and J 6 bases, leaving 17 bases between the germline ends.

V gene TRBV9 combines with J gene TRBJ2-3, with 9 bases identical to TRBD2. V lost 4 bases and J lost 0; bases outside the gene matches: 3. The CDR3 covers 15 residues. Germline V gene data show CDR1 as SGDLS and CDR2 as YYNGEE. The CDR3 DNA reads TGTGCCAGCAGCCGTACTAGCGGGAGCACAGATACGCAGTATTTT. It is translated as CASSRTSGSTDTQYF. The full variable domain, with the rest looked up from reference TRBV9 and TRBJ2-3, is DSGVTQTPKHLITATGQRVTLRCSPRSGDLSVYWYQQSLDQGLQFLIQYYNGEERAKGNILERFSAQQFPDLHSELNLSSLELGDSALYFCASSRTSGSTDTQYFGPGTRLTVL.

The gene calls are TRBV5-4 and TRBJ2-5; D might be TRBD1 (5 bases). Between the trimmed V and J ends, which lost 2 bases and 2 bases, there was a span of 13 bases. The germline V gene has CDR1 SGHNT and CDR2 YYREEE (reference sequence). The CDR3 covers 15 residues. This CDR3 is CASSFGSNRQETQYF. CDR3 DNA: TGTGCCAGCAGCTTCGGATCGAACAGGCAAGAGACCCAGTACTTC.

The chain links TRBV11-2 to TRBJ1-1; perhaps TRBD1 as D (6 bases). The CDR3 has 18 residues. Germline CDR1 is SGHAT and CDR2 is FQNNGV. V dropped 5 bases and J dropped 3 bases, with 25 bases sitting between them. The CDR3 DNA sequence: TGTGCCAGCAGCCACCAGGTGGGGGCTCCTGGGATGGACACTGAAGCTTTCTTT. This gives the protein CASSHQVGAPGMDTEAFF.

V is TRBV28 and J is TRBJ1-6; 8 bases are a match to TRBD1. V shed 6 bases and J 5 bases; nucleotides not matched to a gene: 6. The CDR3 is 15 amino acids. The germline V gene encodes CDR1 MDHEN and CDR2 SYDVKM. The CDR3 loop is CASRDRTGNNSPLHF. The CDR3 coding sequence is TGTGCCAGCAGGGACCGGACAGGGAATAATTCACCCCTCCACTTT.

This chain links TRBV10-2 with TRBJ2-3, with 8 nucleotides matching TRBD2. The CDR3 length is 17 residues. Unmatched junction bases numbered 13, after V lost 5 bases and J lost 3 bases. Germline V gives CDR1 WSHSY, CDR2 SAAADI. CDR3 sequence reads: CASSLNGGGLGTDTQYF. The CDR3 bases are TGCGCCAGCAGTCTGAACGGGGGGGGTCTAGGAACAGATACGCAGTATTTT.